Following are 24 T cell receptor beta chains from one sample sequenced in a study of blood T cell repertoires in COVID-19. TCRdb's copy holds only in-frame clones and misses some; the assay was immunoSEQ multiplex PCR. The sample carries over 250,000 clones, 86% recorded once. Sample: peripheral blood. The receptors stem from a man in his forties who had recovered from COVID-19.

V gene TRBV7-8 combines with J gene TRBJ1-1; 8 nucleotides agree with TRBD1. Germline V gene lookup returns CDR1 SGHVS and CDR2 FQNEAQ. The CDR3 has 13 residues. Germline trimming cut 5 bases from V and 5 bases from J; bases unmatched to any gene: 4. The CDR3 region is CASSRTGRTEAFF. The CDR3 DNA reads TGTGCCAGCAGCCGGACAGGGAGGACTGAAGCTTTCTTT.

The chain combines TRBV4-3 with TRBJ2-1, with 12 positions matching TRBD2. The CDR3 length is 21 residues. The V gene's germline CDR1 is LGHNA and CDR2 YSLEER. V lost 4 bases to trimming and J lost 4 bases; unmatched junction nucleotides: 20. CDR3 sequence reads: CASSLGDRGSASGRVYNEQFF. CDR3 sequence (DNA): TGCGCCAGCAGCCTAGGGGACAGGGGTTCGGCTAGCGGGAGGGTATACAATGAGCAGTTCTTC.

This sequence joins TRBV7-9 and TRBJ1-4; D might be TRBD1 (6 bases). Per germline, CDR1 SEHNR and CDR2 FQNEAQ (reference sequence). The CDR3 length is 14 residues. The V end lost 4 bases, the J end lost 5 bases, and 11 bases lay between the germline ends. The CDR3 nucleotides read TGTGCCAGCAGCTATCGAGACAGGAATGAAAAACTGTTTTTT. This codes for CASSYRDRNEKLFF. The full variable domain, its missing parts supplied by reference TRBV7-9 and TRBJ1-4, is DTGVSQNPRHKITKRGQNVTFRCDPISEHNRLYWYRQTLGQGPEFLTYFQNEAQLEKSRLLSDRFSAERPKGSFSTLEIQRTEQGDSAMYLCASSYRDRNEKLFFGSGTQLSVL.

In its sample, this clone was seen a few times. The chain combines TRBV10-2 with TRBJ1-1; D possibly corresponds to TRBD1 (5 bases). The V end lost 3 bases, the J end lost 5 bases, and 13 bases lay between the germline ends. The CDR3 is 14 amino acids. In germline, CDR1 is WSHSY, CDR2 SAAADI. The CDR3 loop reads CASSDRKKGTEAFF. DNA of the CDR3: TGCGCCAGCAGTGACCGCAAGAAGGGGACTGAAGCTTTCTTT.

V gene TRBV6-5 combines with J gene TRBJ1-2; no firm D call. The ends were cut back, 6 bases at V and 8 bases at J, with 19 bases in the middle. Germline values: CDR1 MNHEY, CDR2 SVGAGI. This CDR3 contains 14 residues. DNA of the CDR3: TGTGCCAGCAGCTCAACTACTTTCTCCGGCGGCTACACCTTC. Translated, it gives CASSSTTFSGGYTF.

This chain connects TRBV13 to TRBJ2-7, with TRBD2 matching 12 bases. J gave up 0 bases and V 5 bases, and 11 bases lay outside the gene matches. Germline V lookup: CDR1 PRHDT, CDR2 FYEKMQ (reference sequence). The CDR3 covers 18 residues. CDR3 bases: TGTGCCAGCAGCCCTACCAGACTAGCGGGAGTCCACTCCTACGAGCAGTACTTC. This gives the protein CASSPTRLAGVHSYEQYF.

The CDR3 nucleotides are TGTGCCACCAGCCTAGGAGGGAGTCTAGGGACCCAGTACTTC. It codes for CATSLGGSLGTQYF. The rearrangement joins TRBV15 to TRBJ2-5, with D possibly being TRBD2 (6 bases). V dropped 5 bases and J dropped 7 bases, with 17 bases sitting between them. The CDR3 is made up of 14 amino acids. Germline lookup yields CDR1 LNHNV and CDR2 YYDKDF (reference sequence).

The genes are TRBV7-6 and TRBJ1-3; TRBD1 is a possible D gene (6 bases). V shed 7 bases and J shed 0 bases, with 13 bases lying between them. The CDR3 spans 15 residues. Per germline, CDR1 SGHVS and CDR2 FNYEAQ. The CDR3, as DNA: TGTGCCAGCACGGCAGGACAGAACTCTGGAAACACCATATATTTT. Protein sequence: CASTAGQNSGNTIYF.

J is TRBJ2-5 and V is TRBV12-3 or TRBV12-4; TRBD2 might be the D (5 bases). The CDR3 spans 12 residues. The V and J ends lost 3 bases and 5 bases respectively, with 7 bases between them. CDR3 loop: CASSFPGETQYF. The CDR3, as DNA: TGTGCCAGCAGTTTTCCGGGGGAGACCCAGTACTTC.

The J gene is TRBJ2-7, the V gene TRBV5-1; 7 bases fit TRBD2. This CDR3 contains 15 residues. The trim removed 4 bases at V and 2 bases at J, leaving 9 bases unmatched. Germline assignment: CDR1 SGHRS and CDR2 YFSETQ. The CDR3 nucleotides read TGCGCCAGCAGCCCAACTAGCGCGCTTACCTACGAGCAGTACTTC. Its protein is CASSPTSALTYEQYF.

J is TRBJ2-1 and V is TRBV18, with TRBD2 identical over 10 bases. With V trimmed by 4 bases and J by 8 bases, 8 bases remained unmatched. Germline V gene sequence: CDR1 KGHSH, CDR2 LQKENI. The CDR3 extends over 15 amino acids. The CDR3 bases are TGTGCCAGCTCACGGGCTAGCGGGGGCGGTGATGAGCAGTTCTTC. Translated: CASSRASGGGDEQFF.

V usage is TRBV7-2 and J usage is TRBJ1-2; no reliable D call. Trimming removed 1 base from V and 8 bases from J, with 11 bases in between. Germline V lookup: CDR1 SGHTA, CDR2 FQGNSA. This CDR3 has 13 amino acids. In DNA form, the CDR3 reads TGTGCCAGCAGCTTAGTCATCACAGTAGGCTACACCTTC. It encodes CASSLVITVGYTF.

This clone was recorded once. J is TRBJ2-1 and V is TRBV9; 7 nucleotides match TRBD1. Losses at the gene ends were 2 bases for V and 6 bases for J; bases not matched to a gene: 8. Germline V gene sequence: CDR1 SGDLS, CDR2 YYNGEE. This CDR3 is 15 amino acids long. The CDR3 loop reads CASSVQGELGNEQFF. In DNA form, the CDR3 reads TGTGCCAGCAGCGTTCAGGGGGAGTTGGGCAATGAGCAGTTCTTC.

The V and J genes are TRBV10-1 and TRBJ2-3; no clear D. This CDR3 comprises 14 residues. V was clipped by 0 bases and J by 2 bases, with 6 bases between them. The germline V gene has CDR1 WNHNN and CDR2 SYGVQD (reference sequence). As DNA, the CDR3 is TGCGCCAGCAGTGAGTCGCGGAACACAGATACGCAGTATTTT. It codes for CASSESRNTDTQYF.

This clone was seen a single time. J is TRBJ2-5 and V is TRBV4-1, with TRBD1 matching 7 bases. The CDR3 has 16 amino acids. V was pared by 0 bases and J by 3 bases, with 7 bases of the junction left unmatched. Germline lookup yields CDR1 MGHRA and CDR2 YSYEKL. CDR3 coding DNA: TGCGCCAGCAGCCAAGATCCAGGCAGGGGGAAAGAGACCCAGTACTTC. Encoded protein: CASSQDPGRGKETQYF.

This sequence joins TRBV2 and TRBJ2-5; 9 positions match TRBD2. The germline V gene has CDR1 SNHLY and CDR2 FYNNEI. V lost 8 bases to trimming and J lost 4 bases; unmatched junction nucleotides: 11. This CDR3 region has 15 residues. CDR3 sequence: CASPRREGRLETQYF. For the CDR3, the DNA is TGTGCCAGCCCCCGGCGGGAGGGCCGATTAGAGACCCAGTACTTC. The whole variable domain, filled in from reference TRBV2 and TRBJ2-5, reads EPEVTQTPSHQVTQMGQEVILRCVPISNHLYFYWYRQILGQKVEFLVSFYNNEISEKSEIFDDQFSVERPDGSNFTLKIRSTKLEDSAMYFCASPRREGRLETQYFGPGTRLLVL.

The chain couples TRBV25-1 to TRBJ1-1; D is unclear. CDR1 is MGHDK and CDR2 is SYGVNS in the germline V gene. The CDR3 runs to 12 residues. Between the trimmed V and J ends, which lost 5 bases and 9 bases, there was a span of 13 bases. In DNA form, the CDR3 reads TGTGCCAGCAGTAGCTACAACGGGAAAGCTTTCTTT. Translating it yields CASSSYNGKAFF.

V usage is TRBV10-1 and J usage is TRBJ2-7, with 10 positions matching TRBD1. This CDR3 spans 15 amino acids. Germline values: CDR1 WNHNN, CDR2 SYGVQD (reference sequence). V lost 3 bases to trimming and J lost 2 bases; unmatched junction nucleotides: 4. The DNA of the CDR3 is TGCGCCAGCAGTGAAGGGACAGGGGAGGCCTACGAGCAGTACTTC. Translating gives CASSEGTGEAYEQYF.

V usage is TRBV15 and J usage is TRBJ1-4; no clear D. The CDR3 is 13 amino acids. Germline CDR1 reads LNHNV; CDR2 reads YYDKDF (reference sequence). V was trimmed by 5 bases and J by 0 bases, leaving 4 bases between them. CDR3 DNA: TGTGCCACCAGCCCGTCAACTAATGAAAAACTGTTTTTT. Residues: CATSPSTNEKLFF.

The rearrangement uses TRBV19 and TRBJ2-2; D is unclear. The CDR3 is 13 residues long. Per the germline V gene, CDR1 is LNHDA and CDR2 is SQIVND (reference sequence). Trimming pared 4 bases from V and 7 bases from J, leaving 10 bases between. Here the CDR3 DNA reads TGTGCCAGTAGTACGAGCCCGGTCGGGGAGCTGTTTTTT. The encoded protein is CASSTSPVGELFF.

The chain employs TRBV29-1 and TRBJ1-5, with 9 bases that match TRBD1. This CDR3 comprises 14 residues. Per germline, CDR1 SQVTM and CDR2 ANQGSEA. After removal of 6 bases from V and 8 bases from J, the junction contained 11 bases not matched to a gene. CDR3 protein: CSVGQDRGSEPQHF. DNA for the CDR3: TGCAGCGTCGGACAAGACAGGGGGTCGGAGCCCCAGCATTTT. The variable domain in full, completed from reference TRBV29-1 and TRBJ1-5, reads SAVISQKPSRDICQRGTSLTIQCQVDSQVTMMFWYRQQPGQSLTLIATANQGSEATYESGFVIDKFPISRPNLTFSTLTVSNMSPEDSSIYLCSVGQDRGSEPQHFGDGTRLSIL.

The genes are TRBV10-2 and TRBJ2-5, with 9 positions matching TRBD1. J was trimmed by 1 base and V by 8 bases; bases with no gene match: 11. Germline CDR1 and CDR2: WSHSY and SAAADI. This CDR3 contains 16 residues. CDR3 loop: CASGEPGDRVQETQYF. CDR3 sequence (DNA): TGCGCCAGCGGGGAGCCCGGGGACAGGGTCCAAGAGACCCAGTACTTC.

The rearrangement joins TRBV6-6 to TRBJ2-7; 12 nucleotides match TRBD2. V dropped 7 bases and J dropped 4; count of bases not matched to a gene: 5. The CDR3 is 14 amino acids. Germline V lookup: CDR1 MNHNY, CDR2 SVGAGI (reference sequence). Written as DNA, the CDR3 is TGTGCCAGCATACCCGGGACTAGCGGGTACGAGCAGTACTTC. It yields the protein CASIPGTSGYEQYF.

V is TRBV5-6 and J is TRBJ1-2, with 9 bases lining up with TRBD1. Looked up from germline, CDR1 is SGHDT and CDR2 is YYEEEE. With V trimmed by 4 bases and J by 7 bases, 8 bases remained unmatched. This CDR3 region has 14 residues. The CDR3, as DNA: TGTGCCAGCAGCCGTTGGGACAGGGTAGGTGGCTACACCTTC. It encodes CASSRWDRVGGYTF.